One sample yielded the 14 T cell receptor beta chains listed below, sequenced in a study of T cells in Graves' hyperthyroidism and ophthalmopathy (dated by TCRdb to the late 2010s). Library method: multiplex PCR. The data were produced on an Illumina HiSeq 2000. The TCR beta CDR3 regions were amplified from the RNA transcripts. For the first round of RT-PCR on the TCR CDR3, the HTBI primer set was used together with the Qiagen OneStep RT-PCR kit. Through fastp at Q25 and MiXCR, TCRdb rebuilt clones from the public reads, retaining in-frame beta chains. CDR3 protein sequences are deduplicated, and each keeps its most common genes and DNA. A total of 550,000 to 800,000 distinct CDR3 sequences appear in this sample, roughly 15% of them only once. Around 8.1% of the sample is in the top ten clones. Sequencing was carried out using blood. Source of these receptors: a man in his late teens or twenties with Graves' hyperthyroidism.

This clonotype was seen a handful of times. Here the CDR3 reads CASSLAPLDSMNEQYF. Written as DNA, the CDR3 is TGTGCCAGCAGCTTGGCGCCTCTGGACAGCATGAACGAGCAGTACTTC. V and J are TRBV5-4 and TRBJ2-7, with D possibly TRBD1 on 6 matching bases. Germline V gene lookup returns CDR1 SGHNT and CDR2 YYREEE (reference sequence). The CDR3 covers 16 residues. Trimming took off 0 bases at V and 5 bases at J, with 18 bases between the two ends.

This clonotype showed up many times. This chain joins TRBV15 and TRBJ2-3, with a possible D match to TRBD2 (6 bases). V was clipped by 2 bases and J by 2 bases, with 11 bases between them. The CDR3 runs to 15 residues. CDR1 and CDR2 (germline): LNHNV, YYDKDF (reference sequence). The CDR3 here is CATSRRDFYTDTQYF. CDR3 DNA sequence: TGTGCCACCAGCAGACGGGACTTTTACACAGATACGCAGTATTTT. The full variable domain, in which reference TRBV15 and TRBJ2-3 provide the parts outside the CDR3, is DAMVIQNPRYQVTQFGKPVTLSCSQTLNHNVMYWYQQKSSQAPKLLFHYYDKDFNNEADTPDNFQSRRPNTSFCFLDIRSPGLGDTAMYLCATSRRDFYTDTQYFGPGTRLTVL.

The table lists this clonotype with many counts. V usage is TRBV27 and J usage is TRBJ2-2, with D hard to call. Germline assignment: CDR1 MNHEY and CDR2 SMNVEV (reference sequence). There are 12 residues in the CDR3. Between the trimmed V and J ends, which lost 5 bases and 5 bases, there was a span of 6 bases. This CDR3 reads CASSPETGELFF. The CDR3, as DNA: TGTGCCAGCAGTCCTGAAACCGGGGAGCTGTTTTTT.

V and J are TRBV6-2 or TRBV6-3 and TRBJ2-7; 14 positions agree with TRBD2. Germline assignment: CDR1 MNHEY and CDR2 SVGEGT. The CDR3 is 15 amino acids. V lost 6 bases and J lost 8; bases outside the gene matches: 9. For the CDR3, the DNA is TGTGCCAGCAGCTACGGTGGACTAGCGGGAGGCCAGCAGTACTTC. Translated: CASSYGGLAGGQQYF.

Only one count was recorded for this clonotype. At one end the junction does not follow the germline gene, possibly because of a read error. The chain links TRBV12-3 or TRBV12-4 to TRBJ2-3, with D possibly being TRBD1 or TRBD2 (5 bases each). The length of the CDR3 is 13 residues. Here the CDR3 DNA reads TGTGTCAGCAGTGGGGGTTACACAGATACGCAGTATTTT. It encodes CVSSGGYTDTQYF.

V gene TRBV19 combines with J gene TRBJ2-1; D is undetermined. The germline V gene has CDR1 LNHDA and CDR2 SQIVND (reference sequence). The V gene lost 6 bases and the J gene lost 6 bases, with 15 bases spanning the gap. CDR3 size: 14 residues. CDR3 region: CASRIEDPSNEQFF. CDR3 coding DNA: TGTGCCAGTAGAATCGAGGACCCTTCCAATGAGCAGTTCTTC.

V and J are TRBV6-1 and TRBJ2-7; 7 bases align to TRBD2. V gave up 6 bases and J gave up 3 bases; unmatched junction bases: 17. The germline V gene has CDR1 MNHNS and CDR2 SASEGT. This CDR3 is 17 amino acids long. The CDR3 bases are TGTGCCAGCAGAAAAGGACGGAGCGGGACGTCTCGCTACGAGCAGTACTTC. The encoded protein is CASRKGRSGTSRYEQYF.

This clonotype was detected only a few times. This rearrangement joins TRBV6-5 to TRBJ2-7; 10 nucleotides agree with TRBD2. With V trimmed by 4 bases and J by 6 bases, 6 bases remained unmatched. The CDR3 sequence is 14 residues long. Per the germline V gene, CDR1 is MNHEY and CDR2 is SVGAGI. The CDR3 is CASSWLAGASEQYF. CDR3 bases: TGTGCCAGCAGTTGGCTAGCGGGAGCCTCCGAGCAGTACTTC.

This clonotype was observed a few times. V and J are TRBV5-1 and TRBJ2-5; 7 nucleotides agree with TRBD1. Germline CDR1 SGHRS, CDR2 YFSETQ. The CDR3 covers 13 residues. With 1 base clipped from V and 11 bases from J, the junction kept 8 bases outside the gene matches. In nucleotides, the CDR3 is TGCGCCAGCAGCTTGACGGACAGGAGCTTACAGTACTTC. It encodes CASSLTDRSLQYF.

The table lists this clonotype with a count of one. The V gene is TRBV20-1, the J gene TRBJ2-7; unclear D gene. Germline V gives CDR1 DFQATT, CDR2 SNEGSKA (reference sequence). The CDR3 sequence is 14 residues long. The ends were cut back, 7 bases at V and 1 base at J, with 17 bases in the middle. CDR3 in amino acids: CSVPSSLSSYEQYF. The CDR3 nucleotides are TGCAGTGTTCCTTCCTCACTCTCATCCTACGAGCAGTACTTC.

In this sample, this clonotype turned up many times. This chain uses TRBV12-3 or TRBV12-4 with TRBJ1-5; the D is unclear. The CDR3 length is 12 residues. V lost 3 bases and J 5 bases, leaving 5 bases between the germline ends. In nucleotides, the CDR3 is TGTGCCAGCAGTTTGCCCCATCAGCCCCAGCATTTT. Its translation: CASSLPHQPQHF.

This clonotype was counted between two and nine times. The CDR3 DNA reads TGTGCCACCAGTGATTTGACAGGGTGGAATGAGCAGTTCTTC. Protein: CATSDLTGWNEQFF. The chain recombines TRBV24-1 with TRBJ2-1, with D perhaps TRBD1 (6 bases). V lost 0 bases to trimming and J lost 7 bases, with 9 bases between them. Germline V gene lookup returns CDR1 KGHDR and CDR2 SFDVKD. There are 14 residues in the CDR3.

This clonotype was found a few times. This rearrangement joins TRBV7-9 to TRBJ2-7; possibly TRBD2 for D (6 bases). Trimming stripped 5 bases from V and 0 bases from J, with 14 bases between. Germline CDR1 is SEHNR and CDR2 is FQNEAQ (reference sequence). The CDR3 is made up of 15 amino acids. CDR3 nucleotide sequence: TGTGCCAGCAGCGGAGCACGCGGGATCTCCTACGAGCAGTACTTC. It translates to CASSGARGISYEQYF.

This clonotype occurred many times. This chain uses TRBV7-9 with TRBJ2-3; D is perhaps TRBD2 (6 bases). This CDR3 spans 12 amino acids. V was trimmed by 5 bases and J by 6 bases, leaving 9 bases between them. Germline V gene sequence: CDR1 SEHNR, CDR2 FQNEAQ (reference sequence). This CDR3 is CASSRRGDTQYF. The CDR3 nucleotides read TGTGCCAGCAGCCGGAGGGGCGATACGCAGTATTTT.